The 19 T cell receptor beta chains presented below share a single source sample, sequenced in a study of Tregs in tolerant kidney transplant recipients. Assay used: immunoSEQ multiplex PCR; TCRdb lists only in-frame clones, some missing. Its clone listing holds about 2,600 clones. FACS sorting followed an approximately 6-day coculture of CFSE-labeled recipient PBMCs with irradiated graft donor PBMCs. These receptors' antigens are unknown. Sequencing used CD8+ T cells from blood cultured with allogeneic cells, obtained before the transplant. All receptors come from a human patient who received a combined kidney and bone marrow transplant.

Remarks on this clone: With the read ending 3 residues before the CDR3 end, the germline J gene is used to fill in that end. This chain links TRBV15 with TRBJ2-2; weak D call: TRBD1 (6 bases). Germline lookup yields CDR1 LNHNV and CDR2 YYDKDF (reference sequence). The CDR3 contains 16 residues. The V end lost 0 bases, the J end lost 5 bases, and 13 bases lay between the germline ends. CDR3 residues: CATSRDTGLLTGELFF. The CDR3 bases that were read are TGTGCCACCAGCAGAGACACAGGGTTGTTAACCGGGGAG.

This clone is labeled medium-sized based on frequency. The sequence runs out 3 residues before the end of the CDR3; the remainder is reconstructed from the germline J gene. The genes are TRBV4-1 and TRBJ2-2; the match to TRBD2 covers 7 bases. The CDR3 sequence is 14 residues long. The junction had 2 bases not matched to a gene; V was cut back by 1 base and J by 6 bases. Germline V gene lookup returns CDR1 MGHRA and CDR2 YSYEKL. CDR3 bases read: TGCGCCAGCAGCCAAGGCGGGAGCCCCGGGGAG. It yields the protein CASSQGGSPGE. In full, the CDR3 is CASSQGGSPGELFF.

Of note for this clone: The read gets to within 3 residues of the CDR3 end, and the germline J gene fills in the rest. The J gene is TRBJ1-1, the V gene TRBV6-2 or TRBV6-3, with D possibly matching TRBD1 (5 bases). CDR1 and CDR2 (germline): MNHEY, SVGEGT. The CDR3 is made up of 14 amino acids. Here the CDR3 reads CASTGISSYNEAFF. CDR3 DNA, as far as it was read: TGTGCCAGCACAGGGATTTCCTCCTACAATGAG.

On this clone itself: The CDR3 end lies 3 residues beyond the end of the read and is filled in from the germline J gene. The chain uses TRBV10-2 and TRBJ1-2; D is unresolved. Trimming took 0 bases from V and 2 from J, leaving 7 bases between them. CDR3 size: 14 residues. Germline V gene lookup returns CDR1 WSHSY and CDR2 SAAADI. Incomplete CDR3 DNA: TGCGCCAGCAGTGAGTCTCCGGTGAACTATGGC. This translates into CASSESPVNYG. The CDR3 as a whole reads CASSESPVNYGYTF.

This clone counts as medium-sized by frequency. CDR3 DNA (partial): TGCAGAGCAAAAGGGAACTATGGC. Translating gives CRAKGNYG. The CDR3 reads in full as CRAKGNYGYTF. The V and J genes are TRBV20-1 and TRBJ1-2, with D unresolved. The read ends 3 residues early relative to the CDR3; the germline J gene fills the gap. Germline assignment: CDR1 DFQATT and CDR2 SNEGSKA (reference sequence). The CDR3 has 11 residues.

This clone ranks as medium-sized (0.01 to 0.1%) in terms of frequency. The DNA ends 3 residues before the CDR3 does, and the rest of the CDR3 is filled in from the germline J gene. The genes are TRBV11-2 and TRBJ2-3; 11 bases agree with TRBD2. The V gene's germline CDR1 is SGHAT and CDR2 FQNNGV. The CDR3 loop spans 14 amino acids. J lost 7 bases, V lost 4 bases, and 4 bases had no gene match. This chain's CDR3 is CASSSSSGRHTQYF. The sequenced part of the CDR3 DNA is TGTGCCAGCAGCTCCTCTAGCGGGAGGCATACG.

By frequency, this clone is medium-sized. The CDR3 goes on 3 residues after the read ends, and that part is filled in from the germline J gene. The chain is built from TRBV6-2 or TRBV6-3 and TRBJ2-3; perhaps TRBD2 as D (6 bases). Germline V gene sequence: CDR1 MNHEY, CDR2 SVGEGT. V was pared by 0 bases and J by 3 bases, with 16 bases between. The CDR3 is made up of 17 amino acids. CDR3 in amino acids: CASSYSMGRGRTDTQYF. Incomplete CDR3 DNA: TGTGCCAGCAGTTACTCGATGGGGCGGGGAAGAACAGATACG.

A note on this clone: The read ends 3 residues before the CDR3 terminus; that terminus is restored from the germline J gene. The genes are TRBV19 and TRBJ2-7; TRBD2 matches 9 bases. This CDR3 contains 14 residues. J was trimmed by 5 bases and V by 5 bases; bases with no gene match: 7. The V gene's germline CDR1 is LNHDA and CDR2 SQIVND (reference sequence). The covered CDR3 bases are TGTGCCAGTAGTGACCCGGCGGGAGGGCACGAG. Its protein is CASSDPAGGHE. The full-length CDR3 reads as CASSDPAGGHEQYF. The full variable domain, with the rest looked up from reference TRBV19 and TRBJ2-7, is DGGITQSPKYLFRKEGQNVTLSCEQNLNHDAMYWYRQDPGQGLRLIYYSQIVNDFQKGDIAEGYSVSREKKESFPLTVTSAQKNPTAFYLCASSDPAGGHEQYFGPGTRLTVT.

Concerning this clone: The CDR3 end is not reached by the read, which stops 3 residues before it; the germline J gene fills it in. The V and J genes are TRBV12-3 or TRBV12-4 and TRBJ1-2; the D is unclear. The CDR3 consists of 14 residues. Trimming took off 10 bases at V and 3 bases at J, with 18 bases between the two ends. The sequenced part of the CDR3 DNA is TGTGCCACCTATCAATATCCCGGGGACTATGGC. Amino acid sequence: CATYQYPGDYG. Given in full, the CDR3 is CATYQYPGDYGYTF.

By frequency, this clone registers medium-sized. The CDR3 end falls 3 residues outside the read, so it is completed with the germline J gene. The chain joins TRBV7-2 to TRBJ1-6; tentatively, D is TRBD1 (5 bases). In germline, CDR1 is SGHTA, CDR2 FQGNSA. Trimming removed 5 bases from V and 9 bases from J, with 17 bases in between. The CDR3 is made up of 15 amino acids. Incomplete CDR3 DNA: TGTGCCAGCAGCCCGGGCGGGGGATCGGGTTCACCC. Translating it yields CASSPGGGSGSP. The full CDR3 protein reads CASSPGGGSGSPLHF.

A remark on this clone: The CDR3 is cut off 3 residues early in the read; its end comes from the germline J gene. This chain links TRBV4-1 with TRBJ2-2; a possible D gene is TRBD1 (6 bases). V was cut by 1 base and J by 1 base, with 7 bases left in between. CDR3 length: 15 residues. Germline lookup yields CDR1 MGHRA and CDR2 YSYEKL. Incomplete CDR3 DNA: TGCGCCAGCAGCCAAGGACAGGTGAACACCGGGGAG. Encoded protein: CASSQGQVNTGE. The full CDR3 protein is CASSQGQVNTGELFF.

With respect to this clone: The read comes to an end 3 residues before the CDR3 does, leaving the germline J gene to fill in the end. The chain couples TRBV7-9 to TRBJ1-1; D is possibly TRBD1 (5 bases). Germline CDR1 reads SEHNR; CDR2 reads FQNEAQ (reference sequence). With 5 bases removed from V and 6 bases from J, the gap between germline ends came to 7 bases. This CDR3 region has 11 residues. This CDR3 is CASSMTAEAFF. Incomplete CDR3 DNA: TGTGCCAGCAGCATGACAGCTGAA.

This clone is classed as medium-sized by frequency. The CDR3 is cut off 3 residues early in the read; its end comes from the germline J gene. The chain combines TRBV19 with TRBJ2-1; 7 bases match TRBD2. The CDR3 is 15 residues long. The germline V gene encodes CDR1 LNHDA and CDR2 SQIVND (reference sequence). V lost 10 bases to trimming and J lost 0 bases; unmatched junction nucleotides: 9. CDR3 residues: CATQGGLSSYNEQFF. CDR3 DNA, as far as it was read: TGTGCCACCCAGGGAGGGCTCAGCTCCTACAATGAG.

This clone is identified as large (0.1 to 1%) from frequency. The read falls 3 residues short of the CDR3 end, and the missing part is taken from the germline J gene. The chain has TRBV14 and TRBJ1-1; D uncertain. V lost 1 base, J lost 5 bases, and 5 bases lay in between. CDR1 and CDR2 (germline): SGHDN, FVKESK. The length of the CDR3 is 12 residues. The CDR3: CASSQVGTEAFF. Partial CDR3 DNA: TGTGCCAGCAGCCAAGTCGGGACTGAA.

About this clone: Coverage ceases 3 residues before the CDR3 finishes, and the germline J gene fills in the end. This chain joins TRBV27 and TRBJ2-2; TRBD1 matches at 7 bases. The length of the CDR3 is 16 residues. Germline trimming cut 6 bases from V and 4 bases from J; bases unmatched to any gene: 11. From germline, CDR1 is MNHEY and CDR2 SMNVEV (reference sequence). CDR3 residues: CASSLAVGQFTGELFF. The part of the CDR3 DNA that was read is TGTGCCAGCAGCCTGGCCGTGGGACAGTTCACCGGGGAG.

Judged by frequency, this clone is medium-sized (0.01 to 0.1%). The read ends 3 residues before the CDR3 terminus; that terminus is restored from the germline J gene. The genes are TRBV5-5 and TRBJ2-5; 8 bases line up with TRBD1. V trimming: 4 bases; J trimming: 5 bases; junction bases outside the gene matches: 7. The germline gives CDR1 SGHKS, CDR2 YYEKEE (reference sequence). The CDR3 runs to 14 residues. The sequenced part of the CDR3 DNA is TGTGCCAGCAGCCTAGGACAGGGCGGCGAGACC. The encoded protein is CASSLGQGGET. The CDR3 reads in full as CASSLGQGGETQYF.

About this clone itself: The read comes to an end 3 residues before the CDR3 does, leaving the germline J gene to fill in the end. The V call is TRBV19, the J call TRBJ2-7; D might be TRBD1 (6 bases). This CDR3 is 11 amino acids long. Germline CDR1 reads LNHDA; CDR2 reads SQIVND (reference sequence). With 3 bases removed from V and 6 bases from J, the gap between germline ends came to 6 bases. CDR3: CASSMGAEQYF. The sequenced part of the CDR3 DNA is TGTGCCAGTAGTATGGGGGCCGAG. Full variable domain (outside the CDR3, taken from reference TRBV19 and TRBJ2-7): DGGITQSPKYLFRKEGQNVTLSCEQNLNHDAMYWYRQDPGQGLRLIYYSQIVNDFQKGDIAEGYSVSREKKESFPLTVTSAQKNPTAFYLCASSMGAEQYFGPGTRLTVT.

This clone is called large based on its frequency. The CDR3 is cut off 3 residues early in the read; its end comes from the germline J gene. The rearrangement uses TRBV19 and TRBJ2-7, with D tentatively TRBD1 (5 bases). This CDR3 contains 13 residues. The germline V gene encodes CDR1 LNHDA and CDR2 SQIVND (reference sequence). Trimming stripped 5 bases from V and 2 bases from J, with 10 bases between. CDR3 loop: CASSYRFPYEQYF. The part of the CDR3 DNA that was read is TGTGCCAGTAGTTACAGGTTCCCCTACGAG.

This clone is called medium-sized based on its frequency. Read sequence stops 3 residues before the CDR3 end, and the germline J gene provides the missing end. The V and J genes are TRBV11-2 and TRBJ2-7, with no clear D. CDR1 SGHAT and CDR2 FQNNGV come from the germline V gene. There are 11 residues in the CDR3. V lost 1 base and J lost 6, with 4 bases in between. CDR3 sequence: CASSLAGEQYF. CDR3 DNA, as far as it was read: TGTGCCAGCAGCTTAGCGGGCGAG.